This T cell receptor (beta chain) was captured by sequencing in a study of Ad26.COV2.S vaccination and SARS-CoV-2 variants. As for the study in general: It was the COV1001 Ad26.COV2.S trial arm that included the donor.

The protocol was immunoSEQ multiplex PCR, while the TCRdb copy is restricted to in-frame clones and leaves out a portion. The sample records about 430,000 clones, 80% to 95% being singletons. Treatment meaning: roughly 19 received Ad26.COV2.S at low or high dose, single or two shots; about 5 received placebo; per-sample allocation not given. Samples analyzed were those drawn on day 63 after the first vaccine or placebo injection. Study-wide results and limits: The study found higher spike-specific TCR breadth in vaccine than placebo recipients.

This CDR3 contains 12 residues. Germline V lookup: CDR1 LNHDA, CDR2 SQIVND (reference sequence). V gave up 6 bases and J gave up 12 bases, with 15 bases separating them. A word on this clone: Its antigen is undetermined.

The receptor was isolated from a person aged 18-60 years who received the Ad26.COV2.S COVID-19 vaccine or a placebo. V and J are TRBV19 and TRBJ2-1; D uncertain. Sequenced material: peripheral blood, taken in a trial of Ad26.COV2.S vaccine versus placebo. CDR3 DNA sequence: TGTGCCAGTAGCAACAAAGGGTTGGGGCAGTTCTTC. Its protein is CASSNKGLGQFF.